A selection of T cell receptor beta chains follows, all from one sample in a study of cytomegalovirus exposure and HLA in healthy donors. Generated by immunoSEQ multiplex PCR, the TCRdb table keeps only in-frame clones and is missing some. The sample carries more than 140,000 clones, around 73% recorded once. Sequenced sample: PBMCs. Receptor source: a female donor in good health and CMV-seronegative. Both conserved end residues are part of each CDR3. A D gene is named only where the DNA matches it firmly. Size is omitted from some rows. Given values are once, few, many or a class for expanded clones.

D	V	size	J	DNA	CDR3
-	TRBV2	-	TRBJ2-7	TGTGCCAGCAGTGGGCAGGGTACCTACGAGCAGTACTTC	CASSGQGTYEQYF
TRBD1	TRBV5-6	-	TRBJ2-3	TGTGCCAGCAGCTCATTAAAAGGGACAGGAGGACGATACACAGATACGCAGTATTTT	CASSSLKGTGGRYTDTQYF
TRBD2	TRBV7-2	-	TRBJ2-1	TGTGCCACCGCTGGGACTAGCGGGGACCGCTCCTACAATGAGCAGTTCTTC	CATAGTSGDRSYNEQFF
-	TRBV18	-	TRBJ2-5	TGTGCCAGCTCACCATCACGGACAACCCAAGAGACCCAGTACTTC	CASSPSRTTQETQYF
TRBD2	TRBV9	-	TRBJ2-1	TGTGCCAGTTTGAAAGAGGCTAGCGGGGGGCCCGCCCCTGAGCAGTTCTTC	CASLKEASGGPAPEQFF
TRBD2	TRBV14	-	TRBJ2-7	TGTGCCAGCAGCCACCTAGCGGGGGGGTCCTACGAGCAGTACTTC	CASSHLAGGSYEQYF
-	TRBV25-1	few	TRBJ1-2	TGTGCCAGCAGTAAGAGAACGGGGACAACAACTATGGGCTACACCTTC	CASSKRTGTTTMGYTF
TRBD2	TRBV7-9	-	TRBJ2-4	TGTGCCAGCAGCTTGCCGGGACTAGACCAAAACATTCAGTACTTC	CASSLPGLDQNIQYF
TRBD2	TRBV7-9	-	TRBJ2-3	TGTGCCAGGGGGGAAAGCGGGGGAGATACGCAGTATTTT	CARGESGGDTQYF
-	TRBV14	-	TRBJ2-7	TGTGCCAGCAGCCAAGGGGTCGGCGCAGGATACACCTACGAGCAGTACTTC	CASSQGVGAGYTYEQYF
-	TRBV7-6	-	TRBJ2-5	TGTGCCAGCAGCTTAGCTCTTGAGACCCAGTACTTC	CASSLALETQYF
-	TRBV6-4	-	TRBJ1-2	TGTGCCAGCAGTGACTCGAAGCTTCAGGGGTGGGGCTACACCTTC	CASSDSKLQGWGYTF
-	TRBV9	-	TRBJ1-6	TGTGCCAGCAGCGAAGCAGCGAACCCGAATTCACCCCTCCACTTT	CASSEAANPNSPLHF
-	TRBV9	-	TRBJ2-5	TGTGCCAGCAGCGAGGCCGGGACTGCGTTAGAAGCGAAGTACTTC	CASSEAGTALEAKYF
TRBD1	TRBV10-3	-	TRBJ1-4	TGTGCCATCAGCGGACAGGGTGGGGCTGAAAAACTGTTTTTT	CAISGQGGAEKLFF
-	TRBV27	-	TRBJ1-1	TGTGCCAGCAGTTTAAACTTGAACACTGAAGCTTTCTTT	CASSLNLNTEAFF
-	TRBV21-1	once	TRBJ2-7	TGTGCCAGCAGCAAAGCCCTCTCTAGCGGGTGTTACGAGCAGTACTTC	CASSKALSSGCYEQYF
-	TRBV9	-	TRBJ2-2	TGTGCCAGCAGACGACAGTCGAGCACCGGGGAGCTGTTTTTT	CASRRQSSTGELFF
TRBD2	TRBV11-2	few	TRBJ2-2	TGTGCCAGCAGCCCGGGAGGACACCGGAACACCGGGGAGCTGTTTTTT	CASSPGGHRNTGELFF
TRBD1	TRBV25-1	few	TRBJ2-2	TGTGCCAGCAGTAAAAGATGGGGACAGGACACCGGGGAGCTGTTTTTT	CASSKRWGQDTGELFF
TRBD1	TRBV11-3	-	TRBJ2-7	TGTGCCAGCAGCTTAGATGGGACAGGAGTCTACGAGCAGTACTTC	CASSLDGTGVYEQYF
-	TRBV19	once	TRBJ2-6	TGTGCCAGTAGTTTATTCGGGGACTCTGGGGCCAACGTCCTGACTTTC	CASSLFGDSGANVLTF
-	TRBV5-6	few	TRBJ2-2	TGTGCCAGCAGCTTGGTTGTGGCAGAATACACCGGGGAGCTGTTTTTT	CASSLVVAEYTGELFF
-	TRBV27	-	TRBJ1-5	TGTGCCAGCAAGACACAGACAGACAATCAGCCCCAGCATTTT	CASKTQTDNQPQHF
TRBD2	TRBV5-1	-	TRBJ2-7	TGCGCCAGCAGCTTGGGGGGACTAGCGGGGGCCTACGAGCAGTACTTC	CASSLGGLAGAYEQYF
TRBD2	TRBV9	-	TRBJ2-7	TGTGCCAGCACCCCCTATGGGACTAGCGACCAGCAGTACTTC	CASTPYGTSDQQYF
-	TRBV18	-	TRBJ2-6	TGTGCCAGCTCACCTTATGGAGGATCTACTGGGGCCAACGTCCTGACTTTC	CASSPYGGSTGANVLTF
TRBD1	TRBV6-5	once	TRBJ1-1	TGTGCCAGCAGTTACGACGGACGGACAGGGCACACTGAAGCTTTCTTT	CASSYDGRTGHTEAFF
-	TRBV27	-	TRBJ2-3	TGTGCCAGCAGTTTAGGGCGGGGACTTAGCACAGATACGCAGTATTTT	CASSLGRGLSTDTQYF
-	TRBV25-1	few	TRBJ1-1	TGTGCCAGCAGTGCGGGACAGAACACTGAAGCTTTCTTT	CASSAGQNTEAFF
TRBD1	TRBV5-1	-	TRBJ2-3	TGCGCCAGCAGCGGATTGACAGGGGTAGGGGCAGATACGCAGTATTTT	CASSGLTGVGADTQYF
TRBD2	TRBV11-3	once	TRBJ2-1	TGTGCCAGCAGCGTACCCGGGGGGGTCGGTGAGCAGTTCTTC	CASSVPGGVGEQFF
-	TRBV6-5	-	TRBJ2-1	TGTGCCAGCAGACCGGACAGCTACAATGAGCAGTTCTTC	CASRPDSYNEQFF
-	TRBV5-1	once	TRBJ1-1	TGCGCCAGCAGCCGGACAGATATGAACACTGAAGCTTTCTTT	CASSRTDMNTEAFF
TRBD1	TRBV28	-	TRBJ2-7	TGTGCCACGGACGGGACAGGGAGGTCCTACGAGCAGTACTTC	CATDGTGRSYEQYF
TRBD2	TRBV2	-	TRBJ2-1	TGTGCCGCACGGGAGGGCAATGAGCAGTTCTTC	CAAREGNEQFF
-	TRBV29-1	-	TRBJ2-3	TGCAGCGTTGAAGGCGCCGGCACAGATACGCAGTATTTT	CSVEGAGTDTQYF
TRBD2	TRBV7-3	-	TRBJ2-1	TGTGCCAGCAGCTCCCCCGGGGCGGGGGGCTCGAGAGAGCAGTTCTTC	CASSSPGAGGSREQFF
-	TRBV4-2	-	TRBJ1-2	TGTGCCAGCAGCCAAGACGCGGCTGCGGGCGATGGCTACCCCTTC	CASSQDAAAGDGYPF